These T cell receptor beta chains were read from a single sample in a study of human T cells and chemical hapten exposure. TCRdb passed the RACE reads through MiXCR, listing each CDR3 protein once. The table records roughly 200,000 distinct CDR3 sequences, around 22% of them present only once. The sample here was whole blood, taken in connection with sensitization to the hapten diphenylcyclopropenone (DPC). These receptors were obtained from a woman aged 50 to 60 with alopecia areata. Some clones in this sample may be carry-over from other donors' samples. The CDR3 runs from the conserved cysteine through the conserved F or W. D genes are given only for firm matches. The size of a clone is reported for some rows only, either as once, few or many, or as a class for expanded clones.

NA,TRBD1,TRBJ1-3,TRBV7-6,TGTGCCAGCAGCGGGACAGGGGACTCTGGAAACACCATATATTTT,CASSGTGDSGNTIYF
NA,NA,TRBJ1-2,TRBV6-6,TGTGCCAGCAGTTACGTAAAGACAGGACCCGCTAACTATGGCTACACCTTC,CASSYVKTGPANYGYTF
many,TRBD1,TRBJ1-6,TRBV12-3/TRBV12-4,TGTGCCAGCAGCCCAGGGGGAAGTTGGAATTCACCCCTCCACTTT,CASSPGGSWNSPLHF
NA,NA,TRBJ1-4,TRBV10-3,TGTGCCATCAGTGTCGGGAACCGCGGTGAAAAACTGTTTTTT,CAISVGNRGEKLFF
few,NA,TRBJ1-1,TRBV16,TGTGCCAGCAGCCAATTGGTGGGGACTGAAGCTTTCTTT,CASSQLVGTEAFF
NA,TRBD1,TRBJ1-2,TRBV18,TGTGCCAGCTCACCGGGACAGGCCTACACCTTC,CASSPGQAYTF
NA,TRBD2,TRBJ2-2,TRBV27,TGTGCCAGCAGTTTAAGGCGGGAGGTCTCCGGGGAGCTGTTTTTT,CASSLRREVSGELFF
NA,TRBD2,TRBJ2-2,TRBV12-3/TRBV12-4,TGTGCCAGCATCCTACGGCTAGCGGAAACGGGAAGGGGCGGGGAGCTGTTTTTT,CASILRLAETGRGGELFF
once,NA,TRBJ2-7,TRBV28,TGTGCCAGCAGTGCTCCCGGGACCAGCTACGAGCAGTACTTC,CASSAPGTSYEQYF
NA,NA,TRBJ1-2,TRBV27,TGTGCCAGCAGTCCAATACGACAAGCAGGGCTGGGCTACACCTTC,CASSPIRQAGLGYTF
NA,TRBD2,TRBJ2-5,TRBV15,TGTGCCACCAGCAGACGCCTACAATTAGCGGGACTATTCCAAGAGACCCAGTACTTC,CATSRRLQLAGLFQETQYF
NA,NA,TRBJ2-1,TRBV5-6,TGTGCCAGCAGCTGGTGGGGGCTGGGTAGCCGCAATGAGCAGTTCTTC,CASSWWGLGSRNEQFF
few,NA,TRBJ2-3,TRBV7-2,TGTGCCAGCAGCCCAGAGGCAGGGAGAGATACGCAGTATTTT,CASSPEAGRDTQYF
NA,NA,TRBJ2-1,TRBV5-4,TGTGCCAGCAGCTCAGACAGGGCGGGGTACAATGAGCAGTTCTTC,CASSSDRAGYNEQFF
NA,NA,TRBJ2-3,TRBV7-9,TGTGCCAGCAGCCCACTGGGCCGACCGACAGATACGCAGTATTTT,CASSPLGRPTDTQYF
few,TRBD1,TRBJ2-1,TRBV15,TGTGCCACCAGCAGAGAAGGGACAGGGGGTCTTTTTTACAATGAGCAGTTCTTC,CATSREGTGGLFYNEQFF
few,NA,TRBJ2-1,TRBV19,TGTGCCAGTAGTATCACGTACGAGCAGTTCTTC,CASSITYEQFF
NA,TRBD1,TRBJ2-7,TRBV6-2/TRBV6-3,TGTGCCGGATGCCCGGGACAGGTCTACGAGCAGTACTTC,CAGCPGQVYEQYF
many,NA,TRBJ1-6,TRBV6-1,TGTGCCAGCGCCCAGGAAACAACGGCACCCCTCCACTTT,CASAQETTAPLHF
few,NA,TRBJ1-6,TRBV28,TGTGCCAGCAAGGAGGGGATGAATTCACCCCTCCACTTT,CASKEGMNSPLHF
few,NA,TRBJ2-7,TRBV11-2,TGTGCCAGCAGCAACAGGGTCGGGGAGCAGTACTTC,CASSNRVGEQYF
few,NA,TRBJ2-7,TRBV28,TGTGCCAGCACAACAGCGTTCTCCTACGAGCAGTACTTC,CASTTAFSYEQYF
NA,NA,TRBJ1-4,TRBV20-1,TGCAGTGCTAAACCCGGCAGAGGGAATGAAAAACTGTTTTTT,CSAKPGRGNEKLFF
few,NA,TRBJ1-2,TRBV30,TGTGCCTGGAGTGTGAAGTCTAACTATGGCTACACCTTC,CAWSVKSNYGYTF
NA,TRBD1,TRBJ2-7,TRBV12-3/TRBV12-4,TGTGCCAGCAACGACAGGGGAAGCTCCTACGAGCAGTACTTC,CASNDRGSSYEQYF
NA,NA,TRBJ2-1,TRBV30,TGTGCCTGGAGTTTGGGGACTGCCGACAATGAGCAGTTCTTC,CAWSLGTADNEQFF
NA,NA,TRBJ2-7,TRBV20-1,TGCAGTGCTCCATTATCCGGCCGCAACGAGCAGTACTTC,CSAPLSGRNEQYF
few,NA,TRBJ1-5,TRBV6-1,TGTGCCAGCAGTGAAGGAATTAGCAATCAGCCCCAGCATTTT,CASSEGISNQPQHF
NA,TRBD1,TRBJ2-1,TRBV5-1,TGCGCCAGCAGCCCCGCCCGCCAGACAGGGAATGAGCAGTTCTTC,CASSPARQTGNEQFF
NA,NA,TRBJ2-1,TRBV30,TGTGCCTGGAGTGTACTTACTAGGACTGACGGTATTAAGAGCTCCTACAATGAGCAGTTCTTC,CAWSVLTRTDGIKSSYNEQFF
few,NA,TRBJ2-3,TRBV12-5,TGTGCTAGTGGTTTGCCCCAGACAGATACGCAGTATTTT,CASGLPQTDTQYF
few,NA,TRBJ2-1,TRBV24-1,TGTGCCACCAGGGGGGCAGGAGGTGAGCAGTTCTTC,CATRGAGGEQFF
few,NA,TRBJ2-1,TRBV24-1,TGTGCCACCAAGGGCTCGGGGGAGGGGGGCAATGAGCAGTTCTTC,CATKGSGEGGNEQFF
many,NA,TRBJ2-3,TRBV2,TGTGCCAGCAAAGGGGGGCTAGCTTCAGATACGCAGTATTTT,CASKGGLASDTQYF
NA,TRBD2,TRBJ2-3,TRBV9,TGTGCCAGCAGCGTCGCTAGCGGGGTGTCAGATACGCAGTATTTT,CASSVASGVSDTQYF
NA,NA,TRBJ2-2,TRBV29-1,TGCAGCGCGGTGACCGGTCCTACCGGGGAGCTGTTTTTT,CSAVTGPTGELFF
NA,TRBD2,TRBJ2-5,TRBV10-3,TGTGCCATCAGTGTGGGTCTAGCGGGAGTAGGAGAGACCCAGTACTTC,CAISVGLAGVGETQYF
NA,TRBD1,TRBJ1-3,TRBV11-2,TGTGCCAGCAGCTTAAACCCTGGGACAGTGGCTGGAAACACCATATATTTT,CASSLNPGTVAGNTIYF
NA,NA,TRBJ1-4,TRBV7-8,TGTGCCAGCAGCCCCATGGGTCAGGGTGAAAAACTGTTTTTT,CASSPMGQGEKLFF
NA,TRBD2,TRBJ2-5,TRBV12-3/TRBV12-4,TGTGCCAGCAGTTTTACTAGCGGTGAAGAGACCCAGTACTTC,CASSFTSGEETQYF
few,NA,TRBJ2-2,TRBV13,TGTGCCAGCAGCGCCATTAGTCCCGGGGAGCTGTTTTTT,CASSAISPGELFF
few,NA,TRBJ1-1,TRBV15,TGTGCCACCAGCAGAGATCCTGGACGGAGCACTGAAGCTTTCTTT,CATSRDPGRSTEAFF
NA,NA,TRBJ2-2,TRBV5-1,TGCGTCAGCAGCTTCGGAAGCCCGAACACCGGGGAGCTGTTTTTT,CVSSFGSPNTGELFF
NA,TRBD2,TRBJ2-3,TRBV2,TGTGCCAGCAGAACCGGGACTAGCGAAGATACGCAGTATTTT,CASRTGTSEDTQYF
few,TRBD2,TRBJ2-5,TRBV7-8,TGTGCCAGCAGCTTATGGGCTAGCGGGAGGAGGAGAAAGGAGACCCAGTACTTC,CASSLWASGRRRKETQYF
many,TRBD1,TRBJ2-7,TRBV28,TGTGCCAGCAGTCCCGCCGGGGCAGGGGGCCATCGCTACGAGCAGTACTTC,CASSPAGAGGHRYEQYF
NA,TRBD2,TRBJ2-7,TRBV27,TGTGCCAGCAGTTTTGTTGGGACTAGCGGCTACGAGCAGTACTTC,CASSFVGTSGYEQYF
NA,NA,TRBJ1-1,TRBV5-1,TGCGCCAGCAGCTTGGGGGAGGAGAACACTGAAGCTTTCTTT,CASSLGEENTEAFF
NA,NA,TRBJ2-7,TRBV20-1,TGCAGTGCTGGAACCGGGACCCATAGCTCCTACGAGCAGTACTTC,CSAGTGTHSSYEQYF
NA,NA,TRBJ2-3,TRBV25-1,TGTGCCAGCAGCTCCCTTTTAAAAGATACGCAGTATTTT,CASSSLLKDTQYF
many,NA,TRBJ1-1,TRBV29-1,TGCAGCGTTGTGGACACTGAAGCTTTCTTT,CSVVDTEAFF
few,NA,TRBJ2-1,TRBV5-5,TGTGCCAGCAGCTTGGTCGGGGAGACCCCCGGCAATGAGCAGTTCTTC,CASSLVGETPGNEQFF
NA,NA,TRBJ2-7,TRBV20-1,TGCAGTGCTAGAGTTAGTGCCTCCTACGAGCAGTACTTC,CSARVSASYEQYF
NA,NA,TRBJ1-1,TRBV12-3/TRBV12-4,TGTGCCAGCATCATACAGGGCCGGGACACTGAAGCTTTCTTT,CASIIQGRDTEAFF
NA,NA,TRBJ2-2,TRBV6-5,TGTGCCAGCAGCCCAAAGGGGGAAGGCACCGGGGAGCTGTTTTTT,CASSPKGEGTGELFF